The next 28 T cell receptor beta chains were all read from a single sample in a study of blood T cell repertoires in COVID-19. Profiling relied on immunoSEQ multiplex PCR, and the TCRdb table lists in-frame clones only, not all of them. This sample has about 170,000 clones, with 80% to 95% found just once. Sequencing input: peripheral blood. These receptors were taken from a woman aged 50 to 60 with acute or convalescent COVID-19.

The V and J genes are TRBV25-1 and TRBJ1-2; 11 bases fit TRBD1. V lost 8 bases to trimming and J lost 9 bases; unmatched junction nucleotides: 8. The CDR3 runs 13 residues. Per the germline V gene, CDR1 is MGHDK and CDR2 is SYGVNS. The CDR3 nucleotides read TGTGCCAGCGGCCCCCGGGACAGGGGGAGCTACACCTTC. This gives the protein CASGPRDRGSYTF.

The V gene is TRBV4-1, the J gene TRBJ2-7; D remains ambiguous. The V end lost 1 base, the J end lost 1 base, and 11 bases lay between the germline ends. This CDR3 comprises 15 residues. CDR1 and CDR2 from the germline V gene are MGHRA and YSYEKL. CDR3 residues: CASSQVMGPSYEQYF. CDR3 nucleotide sequence: TGCGCCAGCAGCCAAGTGATGGGCCCATCCTACGAGCAGTACTTC.

The chain couples TRBV20-1 to TRBJ1-1, with TRBD1 matching 7 bases. The CDR3 is made up of 13 amino acids. V lost 3 bases and J lost 4; bases outside the gene matches: 5. CDR1 and CDR2 (germline): DFQATT, SNEGSKA (reference sequence). DNA for the CDR3: TGCAGTGCTAGTGACAGGGTTGGCACTGAAGCTTTCTTT. It specifies CSASDRVGTEAFF.

This clone was seen just once. CDR3 amino acids: CATRLGLRAYNEQFF. CDR3 DNA sequence: TGTGCCACCCGACTAGGCCTAAGGGCCTACAATGAGCAGTTCTTC. The genes are TRBV6-5 and TRBJ2-1; TRBD2 might be the D (6 bases). Germline V gives CDR1 MNHEY, CDR2 SVGAGI. The V end lost 10 bases, the J end lost 2 bases, and 18 bases lay between the germline ends. The CDR3 has 15 amino acids.

The rearrangement joins TRBV5-8 to TRBJ1-2, with 7 bases lining up with TRBD1. With 5 bases clipped from V and 3 bases from J, the junction kept 7 bases outside the gene matches. CDR3 size: 14 residues. Germline loops: CDR1 SGHTS, CDR2 YDEGEE. This chain's CDR3 is CASSPEGADYGYTF. In DNA form, the CDR3 reads TGTGCCAGCAGTCCAGAGGGGGCGGACTATGGCTACACCTTC.

This sequence joins TRBV19 and TRBJ2-5, with D possibly matching TRBD2 (5 bases). Germline CDR1 is LNHDA and CDR2 is SQIVND (reference sequence). The CDR3 consists of 14 residues. V lost 5 bases to trimming and J lost 1 base, with 11 bases between them. CDR3 sequence reads: CASSESGIQETQYF. CDR3 sequence (DNA): TGTGCCAGTAGTGAGAGCGGAATCCAAGAGACCCAGTACTTC.

This clone came up once. The J gene is TRBJ1-2, the V gene TRBV6-6; TRBD1 is a possible D gene (6 bases). V was cut by 2 bases and J by 2 bases, with 6 bases left in between. Germline CDR1 and CDR2: MNHNY and SVGAGI (reference sequence). The CDR3 covers 13 residues. The CDR3 region has the DNA TGTGCCAGCAGTTACGGACAGAACTATGGCTACACCTTC. Translated, it gives CASSYGQNYGYTF.

J is TRBJ2-5 and V is TRBV28; TRBD1 matches 9 bases. Losses at the gene ends were 5 bases for V and 5 bases for J; bases not matched to a gene: 6. CDR1 and CDR2 (germline): MDHEN, SYDVKM. CDR3 size: 14 residues. CDR3 amino acids: CASSPLGTGETQYF. CDR3 in DNA: TGTGCCAGCAGTCCGCTGGGGACAGGGGAGACCCAGTACTTC.

As DNA, the CDR3 is TGTGCCAGCAGCCCGACCTCGACAGTTTACACTGAAGCTTTCTTT. Translating it yields CASSPTSTVYTEAFF. The chain uses TRBV7-8 and TRBJ1-1; possibly TRBD1 for D (5 bases). V lost 5 bases, J lost 3 bases, and 16 bases lay in between. Germline V gene sequence: CDR1 SGHVS, CDR2 FQNEAQ. There are 15 residues in the CDR3.

V is TRBV7-6 and J is TRBJ1-4; 9 nucleotides match TRBD1. The CDR3 has 15 residues. V trimming: 5 bases; J trimming: 3 bases; junction bases outside the gene matches: 4. Germline V gene lookup returns CDR1 SGHVS and CDR2 FNYEAQ. CDR3 DNA: TGTGCCAGCAGCGTAACAGGGGGCCCTAATGAAAAACTGTTTTTT. Its translation: CASSVTGGPNEKLFF.

The CDR3 bases are TGTGCCAGCAGCCACCGGGACAGGGACACAGATACGCAGTATTTT. This translates into CASSHRDRDTDTQYF. The chain couples TRBV7-9 to TRBJ2-3; 9 bases align to TRBD1. V shed 5 bases and J 2 bases; nucleotides not matched to a gene: 5. Germline loops: CDR1 SEHNR, CDR2 FQNEAQ (reference sequence). This CDR3 comprises 15 residues. The entire variable domain, with the rest obtained from reference TRBV7-9 and TRBJ2-3, is as follows: DTGVSQNPRHKITKRGQNVTFRCDPISEHNRLYWYRQTLGQGPEFLTYFQNEAQLEKSRLLSDRFSAERPKGSFSTLEIQRTEQGDSAMYLCASSHRDRDTDTQYFGPGTRLTVL.

This sequence joins TRBV2 and TRBJ2-5, with 11 nucleotides matching TRBD2. The ends lost 6 bases at V and 1 base at J; junction bases unmatched: 4. Germline CDR1 reads SNHLY; CDR2 reads FYNNEI. There are 15 residues in the CDR3. This CDR3 reads CASRGGTSGQETQYF. CDR3 nucleotide sequence: TGTGCCAGCAGGGGCGGGACTAGCGGCCAAGAGACCCAGTACTTC.

The chain recombines TRBV28 with TRBJ2-7; 9 nucleotides line up with TRBD2. There are 16 residues in the CDR3. The germline CDR1 and CDR2 sequences are MDHEN and SYDVKM. The junction had 10 bases not matched to a gene; V was cut back by 2 bases and J by 5 bases. The CDR3 here is CASSLIYGSGSNEQYF. As DNA, the CDR3 is TGTGCCAGCAGTTTAATCTATGGTAGCGGGAGTAACGAGCAGTACTTC. The variable domain in full, completed from reference TRBV28 and TRBJ2-7, reads DVKVTQSSRYLVKRTGEKVFLECVQDMDHENMFWYRQDPGLGLRLIYFSYDVKMKEKGDIPEGYSVSREKKERFSLILESASTNQTSMYLCASSLIYGSGSNEQYFGPGTRLTVT.

V is TRBV14 and J is TRBJ1-1; D is perhaps TRBD1 (6 bases). CDR3 length: 11 residues. V lost 5 bases and J 9 bases, leaving 10 bases between the germline ends. Germline values: CDR1 SGHDN, CDR2 FVKESK. The CDR3 spells CASSFGGQAFF. CDR3 in DNA: TGTGCCAGCAGCTTCGGGGGGCAAGCTTTCTTT.

This rearrangement joins TRBV5-1 to TRBJ1-3; D remains ambiguous. This CDR3 contains 13 residues. Trimming removed 4 bases from V and 3 bases from J, with 8 bases in between. CDR1 and CDR2 (germline): SGHRS, YFSETQ. The CDR3 here is CASSRESGNTIYF. The CDR3 bases are TGCGCCAGCAGCAGGGAGAGTGGAAACACCATATATTTT.

The chain is built from TRBV7-9 and TRBJ1-4; TRBD1 is a possible D gene (5 bases). This CDR3 contains 15 residues. Trimming shortened V by 6 bases and J by 6 bases, and 17 bases separated the two germline ends. Germline CDR1 and CDR2: SEHNR and FQNEAQ (reference sequence). The CDR3 nucleotides are TGTGCCAGCAGATTAATGGTGGCAGGGCATGAAAAACTGTTTTTT. Translated, it gives CASRLMVAGHEKLFF.

This clone was seen a handful of times. The chain uses TRBV9 and TRBJ2-2, with D possibly being TRBD2 (5 bases). V was pared by 6 bases and J by 6 bases, with 18 bases between. The germline V gene has CDR1 SGDLS and CDR2 YYNGEE. This CDR3 is 15 amino acids long. CDR3 sequence: CASTYLPSNPGELFF. The CDR3 coding sequence is TGTGCCAGCACATACCTGCCTAGCAACCCCGGGGAGCTGTTTTTT.

This clone was observed once. The chain recombines TRBV5-4 with TRBJ1-1; no clear D. The germline gives CDR1 SGHNT, CDR2 YYREEE (reference sequence). This CDR3 contains 15 residues. The V gene lost 0 bases and the J gene lost 2 bases, with 11 bases spanning the gap. In nucleotides, the CDR3 is TGTGCCAGCAGCTTGGGGACTACAGCAAACACTGAAGCTTTCTTT. Amino acids: CASSLGTTANTEAFF.

The V gene is TRBV5-1, the J gene TRBJ1-5; TRBD1 matches at 8 bases. Unmatched junction bases numbered 11, after V lost 2 bases and J lost 1 base. Germline V gene sequence: CDR1 SGHRS, CDR2 YFSETQ. This CDR3 has 18 residues. The CDR3 is CASSLLPNPGGSNQPQHF. The CDR3 coding sequence is TGCGCCAGCAGCTTACTTCCAAACCCAGGGGGCAGCAATCAGCCCCAGCATTTT.

This chain connects TRBV3-1 (or the pseudogene TRBV3-2) to TRBJ1-2, with D possibly matching TRBD1 (5 bases). In germline, CDR1 is LGHDT, CDR2 YNNKEL (reference sequence). This CDR3 region has 16 residues. Between the trimmed V and J ends, which lost 1 base and 4 bases, there was a span of 16 bases. This CDR3 reads CASSQVLGTQGYGYTF. Here the CDR3 DNA reads TGTGCCAGCAGCCAAGTGTTGGGGACTCAGGGCTATGGCTACACCTTC.

J is TRBJ1-2 and V is TRBV7-2; 7 nucleotides match TRBD1. J gave up 5 bases and V 2 bases, and 5 bases lay outside the gene matches. The length of the CDR3 is 14 residues. The germline gives CDR1 SGHTA, CDR2 FQGNSA. The CDR3 DNA reads TGTGCCAGCAGCTTAACGGGACAGCGGTATGGCTACACCTTC. It codes for CASSLTGQRYGYTF.

This chain connects TRBV28 to TRBJ1-1, with D possibly TRBD1 on 6 matching bases. This CDR3 is 14 amino acids long. Germline V CDR1 and CDR2: MDHEN, SYDVKM. V lost 5 bases to trimming and J lost 1 base, with 11 bases between them. CDR3 DNA sequence: TGTGCCAGCAGTGAACCGACAGGGAACACTGAAGCTTTCTTT. This translates into CASSEPTGNTEAFF.

This chain links TRBV7-2 with TRBJ1-1, with D perhaps matching TRBD1 (6 bases). Trimming pared 6 bases from V and 6 bases from J, leaving 14 bases between. The CDR3 sequence is 13 residues long. Per germline, CDR1 SGHTA and CDR2 FQGNSA. The CDR3 DNA is TGTGCCAGCAGGACAACAGGGATACCTGAAGCTTTCTTT. This sequence encodes CASRTTGIPEAFF. The full variable domain, rest sourced from reference TRBV7-2 and TRBJ1-1, is GAGVSQSPSNKVTEKGKDVELRCDPISGHTALYWYRQSLGQGLEFLIYFQGNSAPDKSGLPSDRFSAERTGGSVSTLTIQRTQQEDSAVYLCASRTTGIPEAFFGQGTRLTVV.

This rearrangement joins TRBV9 to TRBJ2-5; 12 nucleotides match TRBD2. The germline gives CDR1 SGDLS, CDR2 YYNGEE. V trimming: 3 bases; J trimming: 5 bases; junction bases outside the gene matches: 5. The CDR3 contains 15 residues. The DNA for the CDR3 is TGTGCCAGCAGCGAGGGGCTAGCGGGAGGGGAGACCCAGTACTTC. Translating it yields CASSEGLAGGETQYF.

The genes are TRBV20-1 and TRBJ1-1; TRBD1 matches 10 bases. CDR3 length: 16 amino acids. V was pared by 3 bases and J by 2 bases, with 9 bases of the junction left unmatched. CDR1 and CDR2 (germline): DFQATT, SNEGSKA (reference sequence). As DNA, the CDR3 is TGCAGTGCTAGTGCCGGGACAGGGGTCTTCAACACTGAAGCTTTCTTT. This encodes CSASAGTGVFNTEAFF.

The gene calls are TRBV29-1 and TRBJ1-5; no clear D gene. CDR3 length equals 12 residues. Germline lookup yields CDR1 SQVTM and CDR2 ANQGSEA. The ends were cut back, 6 bases at V and 0 bases at J, with 6 bases in the middle. CDR3 amino acids: CSVRISNQPQHF. CDR3 nucleotide sequence: TGCAGCGTCAGGATTAGCAATCAGCCCCAGCATTTT.

The DNA for the CDR3 is TGTGCCAGCACCATAGCAGCGAACACTGAAGCTTTCTTT. Its protein is CASTIAANTEAFF. V usage is TRBV12-3 or TRBV12-4 and J usage is TRBJ1-1, with D unclear. V lost 7 bases and J lost 1, with 10 bases in between. CDR3 length: 13 residues.

This chain links TRBV4-1 with TRBJ2-7, with 7 bases matching TRBD1. CDR1 MGHRA and CDR2 YSYEKL come from the germline V gene. This CDR3 has 16 residues. V was pared by 2 bases and J by 4 bases, with 11 bases of the junction left unmatched. Here the CDR3 DNA reads TGCGCCAGCAGCCAAACAGGGGACACGGGTACTTACGAGCAGTACTTC. It codes for CASSQTGDTGTYEQYF.